This TCR beta chain was observed in a study of blood T cell repertoires in COVID-19. On the study more broadly: There were acute and convalescent COVID-19 samples, and they came from the United States, Italy and Spain. PBMCs, B-cell-depleted T cells, or T cells were the source of the cDNA or gDNA that made up the material.

TCRdb keeps only in-frame clones here, not all; method: immunoSEQ multiplex PCR. The sample lists 40,000 to 45,000 clones; around 90% were seen once. The CDR3 is made up of 14 amino acids. CDR1 is LNHNV, CDR2 YYDKDF, per germline (reference sequence). Trimming pared 5 bases from V and 2 bases from J, leaving 13 bases between. This clone was observed a single time. Sequenced material: peripheral blood. This chain links TRBV15 with TRBJ2-7; unclear D gene. The receptor comes from a man aged 50-59 years with active COVID-19. The CDR3: CATSDRLFPYEQYF. CDR3 sequence (DNA): TGTGCCACCAGCGACCGACTCTTCCCCTACGAGCAGTACTTC.